One sample yielded the 20 T cell receptor beta chains listed below, sequenced in a study of technical replicates of blood from several donors. Sequenced by immunoSEQ multiplex PCR; TCRdb stores in-frame clones only, minus some. The profile covers just over 80,000 clones, with approximately 94% appearing a single time and 0.38% taken by the ten largest. The sequenced sample consisted of T cells isolated from PBMCs. These receptors all come from a human donor in good health.

This CDR3 reads CASSFRSGGTGELFF. CDR3 coding DNA: TGTGCCAGCAGCTTTAGATCCGGGGGGACCGGGGAGCTGTTTTTT. The rearrangement links TRBV7-9 to TRBJ2-2; 7 bases agree with TRBD2. The junction had 6 bases not matched to a gene; V was cut back by 3 bases and J by 5 bases. The CDR3 runs 15 residues. Germline CDR1 and CDR2: SEHNR and FQNEAQ (reference sequence). Full variable domain (rest looked up from reference TRBV7-9 and TRBJ2-2): DTGVSQNPRHKITKRGQNVTFRCDPISEHNRLYWYRQTLGQGPEFLTYFQNEAQLEKSRLLSDRFSAERPKGSFSTLEIQRTEQGDSAMYLCASSFRSGGTGELFFGEGSRLTVL.

The chain carries TRBV9 and TRBJ2-3; TRBD1 aligns across 7 bases. V lost 3 bases to trimming and J lost 5 bases; unmatched junction nucleotides: 12. This CDR3 has 16 residues. The germline CDR1 and CDR2 sequences are SGDLS and YYNGEE. The CDR3 bases are TGTGCCAGCAGCGGCGGACTCCGGGACAGAGGAGATACGCAGTATTTT. As protein: CASSGGLRDRGDTQYF.

The chain combines TRBV4-2 with TRBJ2-1; 12 bases match TRBD1. CDR1 is LGHNA and CDR2 is YNFKEQ in the germline V gene. Trimming at V came to 6 bases and at J to 6 bases, leaving 6 bases not matched to a gene. The CDR3 runs 15 residues. The CDR3 nucleotides read TGTGCCAGCAGGCCTCCGGGACAGGGGGCCAATGAGCAGTTCTTC. Translated, it gives CASRPPGQGANEQFF.

V usage is TRBV7-2 and J usage is TRBJ2-7; D is uncertain. The CDR3 has 13 residues. Germline loops: CDR1 SGHTA, CDR2 FQGNSA. Between the trimmed V and J ends, which lost 6 bases and 2 bases, there was a span of 11 bases. The CDR3, as DNA: TGTGCCAGCAGTTCCCCCCCAGCCTACGAGCAGTACTTC. It encodes CASSSPPAYEQYF. Filled out from reference TRBV7-2 and TRBJ2-7, the complete variable domain reads GAGVSQSPSNKVTEKGKDVELRCDPISGHTALYWYRQSLGQGLEFLIYFQGNSAPDKSGLPSDRFSAERTGGSVSTLTIQRTQQEDSAVYLCASSSPPAYEQYFGPGTRLTVT.

V is TRBV9 and J is TRBJ2-1, with 9 bases lining up with TRBD1. The CDR3 is made up of 15 amino acids. Trimming took 5 bases from V and 4 from J; bases not matched to a gene: 7. The germline V gene has CDR1 SGDLS and CDR2 YYNGEE. The CDR3 DNA reads TGTGCCAGCAGACCGGGGACAGGGATATACAATGAGCAGTTCTTC. It codes for CASRPGTGIYNEQFF.

This CDR3 is CASSKTTGTGANVLTF. The CDR3 coding sequence is TGTGCCAGCAGCAAAACCACAGGGACTGGGGCCAACGTCCTGACTTTC. This sequence joins TRBV5-4 and TRBJ2-6; tentative D call: TRBD1 (6 bases). The germline V gene has CDR1 SGHNT and CDR2 YYREEE (reference sequence). V lost 4 bases and J 2 bases, leaving 13 bases between the germline ends. CDR3 length equals 16 residues.

The rearrangement uses TRBV7-9 and TRBJ1-2; TRBD1 aligns across 7 bases. The J segment lost 6 bases and the V segment lost 5 bases, leaving 12 bases of the junction unmatched. CDR3 length: 15 residues. Per germline, CDR1 SEHNR and CDR2 FQNEAQ (reference sequence). CDR3 residues: CASSPGRGRLDGYTF. The CDR3 DNA reads TGTGCCAGCAGCCCCGGAAGGGGGCGTTTAGATGGCTACACCTTC.

The rearrangement links TRBV6-5 to TRBJ2-3; D might be TRBD1 (5 bases). From germline, CDR1 is MNHEY and CDR2 SVGAGI. V lost 2 bases to trimming and J lost 4 bases, with 10 bases between them. This CDR3 is 14 amino acids long. Written as DNA, the CDR3 is TGTGCCAGCAGTTACATGCAGGGCCCAGATACGCAGTATTTT. It translates to CASSYMQGPDTQYF.

This sequence joins TRBV6-6 and TRBJ1-2; tentative D call: TRBD1 (6 bases). Trimming shortened V by 0 bases and J by 8 bases, and 13 bases separated the two germline ends. CDR1 and CDR2 (germline): MNHNY, SVGAGI (reference sequence). This CDR3 has 14 amino acids. The CDR3 here is CASSYSEGDKGYTF. In nucleotides, the CDR3 is TGTGCCAGCAGTTACTCAGAAGGGGACAAGGGCTACACCTTC.

The chain couples TRBV28 to TRBJ2-2, with D unclear. CDR1 and CDR2 (germline): MDHEN, SYDVKM. The CDR3 length is 18 residues. Trimming removed 7 bases at V and 4 bases at J, with 25 bases between. The DNA of the CDR3 is TGTGCCAGCACCCTGGGCCAAGTGGCCTTCCCTTTCACCGGGGAGCTGTTTTTT. Protein: CASTLGQVAFPFTGELFF.

The V gene is TRBV7-2, the J gene TRBJ2-2; perhaps TRBD1 as D (5 bases). CDR1 and CDR2 from the germline V gene are SGHTA and FQGNSA. The CDR3 is made up of 18 amino acids. The V end lost 3 bases, the J end lost 0 bases, and 17 bases lay between the germline ends. CDR3 in amino acids: CASSFSSTTASNTGELFF. The CDR3 nucleotides are TGTGCCAGCAGCTTTTCCTCGACGACAGCGTCGAACACCGGGGAGCTGTTTTTT.

V and J are TRBV19 and TRBJ2-5; maybe TRBD2 (6 bases). The CDR3 loop spans 15 amino acids. CDR1 is LNHDA and CDR2 is SQIVND in the germline V gene (reference sequence). Deletions cut 5 bases from V and 4 bases from J, with 17 bases between. The chain's CDR3 is CASSARVADLETQYF. The CDR3 DNA reads as TGTGCCAGTAGTGCCCGGGTAGCGGATTTAGAGACCCAGTACTTC. Full variable domain (missing parts from reference TRBV19 and TRBJ2-5): DGGITQSPKYLFRKEGQNVTLSCEQNLNHDAMYWYRQDPGQGLRLIYYSQIVNDFQKGDIAEGYSVSREKKESFPLTVTSAQKNPTAFYLCASSARVADLETQYFGPGTRLLVL.

The CDR3: CASSFAGYNEQFF. The CDR3 region has the DNA TGTGCCAGCAGCTTTGCGGGTTACAATGAGCAGTTCTTC. The rearrangement joins TRBV6-5 to TRBJ2-1, with D tentatively TRBD2 (5 bases). The CDR3 loop spans 13 amino acids. Germline V gene data show CDR1 as MNHEY and CDR2 as SVGAGI. V was clipped by 6 bases and J by 4 bases, with 10 bases between them.

This clone showed up just a few times. The V gene is TRBV7-9, the J gene TRBJ1-4, with 7 bases matching TRBD1. Germline V lookup: CDR1 SEHNR, CDR2 FQNEAQ (reference sequence). V trimming: 4 bases; J trimming: 8 bases; junction bases outside the gene matches: 10. This CDR3 comprises 15 residues. The DNA of the CDR3 is TGTGCCAGCAGCTCCCTGACAGGGCCGTGGGAAAAACTGTTTTTT. This codes for CASSSLTGPWEKLFF.

The rearrangement links TRBV29-1 to TRBJ2-1; D gene unclear. Trimming shortened V by 5 bases and J by 10 bases, and 12 bases separated the two germline ends. Germline assignment: CDR1 SQVTM and CDR2 ANQGSEA. CDR3 length: 11 amino acids. The CDR3 sequence is CSVRVSHEQFF. For the CDR3, the DNA is TGCAGCGTTCGGGTGTCACACGAGCAGTTCTTC.

This clone has a single count. The rearrangement joins TRBV30 to TRBJ2-7; weak D call: TRBD1 (5 bases). The V end was cut by 2 bases, the J end by 2 bases, with 10 bases between. Per germline, CDR1 GTSNPN and CDR2 SVGIG (reference sequence). This CDR3 spans 13 amino acids. The CDR3 reads CAWSSGATYEQYF. The CDR3 bases are TGTGCCTGGAGTTCTGGGGCAACCTACGAGCAGTACTTC.

This clone was seen only a few times. CDR3 loop: CASRESGTSLYEQYF. The CDR3 DNA is TGTGCCAGTAGAGAATCCGGGACTAGTCTCTACGAGCAGTACTTC. This chain connects TRBV19 to TRBJ2-7, with TRBD2 identical over 8 bases. CDR3 length: 15 residues. Trimming at V came to 6 bases and at J to 3 bases, leaving 10 bases not matched to a gene. Germline CDR1 is LNHDA and CDR2 is SQIVND (reference sequence).

This chain connects TRBV13 to TRBJ2-5, with 12 bases lining up with TRBD2. This CDR3 contains 15 residues. With V trimmed by 5 bases and J by 5 bases, 6 bases remained unmatched. CDR1 PRHDT and CDR2 FYEKMQ come from the germline V gene (reference sequence). The CDR3 DNA reads TGTGCCAGCAGCAAGACTAGCGGGGGCGGCGAGACCCAGTACTTC. It is translated as CASSKTSGGGETQYF. The full variable domain, in which reference TRBV13 and TRBJ2-5 provide the parts outside the CDR3, is AAGVIQSPRHLIKEKRETATLKCYPIPRHDTVYWYQQGPGQDPQFLISFYEKMQSDKGSIPDRFSAQQFSDYHSELNMSSLELGDSALYFCASSKTSGGGETQYFGPGTRLLVL.

This clone was seen just once. This chain connects TRBV29-1 to TRBJ1-3; D call uncertain. CDR3 size: 9 residues. From germline, CDR1 is SQVTM and CDR2 ANQGSEA. The CDR3 protein is CRYGNTIYF. CDR3 coding DNA: TGCAGGTATGGAAACACCATATATTTT.

V and J are TRBV9 and TRBJ2-2; 9 positions agree with TRBD1. The CDR3 sequence is 16 residues long. Germline V CDR1 and CDR2: SGDLS, YYNGEE. Trimming at V came to 0 bases and at J to 7 bases, leaving 7 bases not matched to a gene. CDR3 DNA: TGTGCCAGCAGCGTAGACACAGGGGGCCGGAACGGGGAGCTGTTTTTT. Its protein is CASSVDTGGRNGELFF.